This T cell receptor (beta chain) was sequenced during a study of blood T cell repertoires in COVID-19. Germline V gene sequence: CDR1 SEHNR, CDR2 FQNEAQ (reference sequence). The CDR3 is made up of 13 amino acids. V was pared by 8 bases and J by 8 bases, with 9 bases of the junction left unmatched. The data were produced by immunoSEQ multiplex PCR, yet TCRdb's version contains in-frame clones alone and is incomplete. The profile shows about 150,000 clones, roughly 90% of them singletons. The TCR originated in a woman aged 25 to 39 with acute COVID-19. This chain uses TRBV7-9 with TRBJ2-4; TRBD2 matches at 7 bases. Sequenced: PBMCs or T cells enriched from blood (not recorded which). CDR3 DNA: TGTGCCAGCGGAGGGAGGGCGCCGGACATTCAGTACTTC. Translating it yields CASGGRAPDIQYF.